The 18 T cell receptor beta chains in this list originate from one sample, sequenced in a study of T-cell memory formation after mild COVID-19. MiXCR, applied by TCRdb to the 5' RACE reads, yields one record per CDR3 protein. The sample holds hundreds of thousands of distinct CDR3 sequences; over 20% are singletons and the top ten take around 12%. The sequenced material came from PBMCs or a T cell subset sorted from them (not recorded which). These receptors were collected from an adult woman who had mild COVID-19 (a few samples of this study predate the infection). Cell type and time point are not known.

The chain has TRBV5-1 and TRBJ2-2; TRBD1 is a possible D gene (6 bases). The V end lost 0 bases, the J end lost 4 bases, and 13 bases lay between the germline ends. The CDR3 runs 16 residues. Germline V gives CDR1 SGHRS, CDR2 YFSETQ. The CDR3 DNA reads TGCGCCAGCAGCTTGGTGGCAGGGGACCCCACCGGGGAGCTGTTTTTT. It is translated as CASSLVAGDPTGELFF.

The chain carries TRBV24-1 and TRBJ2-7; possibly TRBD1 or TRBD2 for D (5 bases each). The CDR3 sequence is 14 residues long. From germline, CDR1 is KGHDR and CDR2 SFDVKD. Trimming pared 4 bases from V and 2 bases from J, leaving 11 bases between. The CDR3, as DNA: TGTGCCACCAGTGAGGGACGATCAACCTACGAGCAGTACTTC. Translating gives CATSEGRSTYEQYF.

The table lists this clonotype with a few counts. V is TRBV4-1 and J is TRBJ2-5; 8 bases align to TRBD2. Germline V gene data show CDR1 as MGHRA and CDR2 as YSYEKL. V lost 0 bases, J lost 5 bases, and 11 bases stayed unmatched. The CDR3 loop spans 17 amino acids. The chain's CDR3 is CASSQDEWRGVRETQYF. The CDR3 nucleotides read TGCGCCAGCAGCCAAGATGAGTGGCGGGGGGTTCGGGAGACCCAGTACTTC.

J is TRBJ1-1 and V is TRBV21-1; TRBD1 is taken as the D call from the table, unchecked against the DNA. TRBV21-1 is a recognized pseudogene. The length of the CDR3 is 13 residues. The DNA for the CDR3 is TGTGCCAGCAGCAAAGCACCCCAGGGTGAAGCTTTCTTT. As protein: CASSKAPQGEAFF.

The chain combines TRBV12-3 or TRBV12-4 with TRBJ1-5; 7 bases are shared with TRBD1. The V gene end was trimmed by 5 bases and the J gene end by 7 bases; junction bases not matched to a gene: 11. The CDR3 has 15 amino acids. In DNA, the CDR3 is TGTGCCAGCAGTCTGACAGGGAGGGAGGGACAGCCCCAGCATTTT. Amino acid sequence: CASSLTGREGQPQHF.

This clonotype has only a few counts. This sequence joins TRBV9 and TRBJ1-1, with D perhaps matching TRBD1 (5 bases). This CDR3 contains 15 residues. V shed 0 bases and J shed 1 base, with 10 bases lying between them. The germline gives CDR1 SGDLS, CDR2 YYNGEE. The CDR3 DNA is TGTGCCAGCAGCGTAGCGGGGGTAGGGAACACTGAAGCTTTCTTT. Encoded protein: CASSVAGVGNTEAFF.

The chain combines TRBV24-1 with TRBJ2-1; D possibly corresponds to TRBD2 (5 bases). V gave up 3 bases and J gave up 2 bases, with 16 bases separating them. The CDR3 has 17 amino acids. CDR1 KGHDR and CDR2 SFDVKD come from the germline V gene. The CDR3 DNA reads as TGTGCCACCAGTGATGGGAGAGGAGGTGGTCCCTACAATGAGCAGTTCTTC. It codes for CATSDGRGGGPYNEQFF.

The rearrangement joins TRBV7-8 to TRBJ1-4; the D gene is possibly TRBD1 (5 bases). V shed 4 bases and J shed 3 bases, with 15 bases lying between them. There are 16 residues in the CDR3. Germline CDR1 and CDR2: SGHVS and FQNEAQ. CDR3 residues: CASSSVRQIPNEKLFF. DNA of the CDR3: TGTGCCAGCAGCTCAGTCAGACAGATCCCTAATGAAAAACTGTTTTTT.

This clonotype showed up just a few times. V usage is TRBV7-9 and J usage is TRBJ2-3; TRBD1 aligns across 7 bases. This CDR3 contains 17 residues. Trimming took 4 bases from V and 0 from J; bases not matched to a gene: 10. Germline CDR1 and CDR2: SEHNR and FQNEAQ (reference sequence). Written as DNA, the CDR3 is TGTGCCAGCAGCTCCGACGTGACAGGGATCAGCACAGATACGCAGTATTTT. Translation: CASSSDVTGISTDTQYF.

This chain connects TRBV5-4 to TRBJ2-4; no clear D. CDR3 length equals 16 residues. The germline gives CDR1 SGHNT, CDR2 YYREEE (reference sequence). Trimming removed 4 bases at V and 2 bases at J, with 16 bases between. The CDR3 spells CASSQDPVTTKNIQYF. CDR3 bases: TGTGCCAGCAGCCAGGATCCCGTAACCACCAAAAACATTCAGTACTTC.

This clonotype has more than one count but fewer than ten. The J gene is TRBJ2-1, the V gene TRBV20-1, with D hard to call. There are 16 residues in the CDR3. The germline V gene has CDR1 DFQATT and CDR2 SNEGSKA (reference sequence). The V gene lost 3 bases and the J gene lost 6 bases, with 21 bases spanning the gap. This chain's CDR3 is CSARFVSRIPSNEQFF. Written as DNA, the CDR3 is TGCAGTGCTAGGTTTGTCAGTAGGATCCCGAGCAATGAGCAGTTCTTC.

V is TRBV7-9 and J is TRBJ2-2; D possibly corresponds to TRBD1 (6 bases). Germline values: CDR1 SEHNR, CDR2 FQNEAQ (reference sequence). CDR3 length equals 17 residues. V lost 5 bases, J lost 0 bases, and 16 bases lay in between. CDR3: CASSGPQGTTNTGELFF. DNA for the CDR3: TGTGCCAGCAGCGGCCCCCAGGGGACCACGAACACCGGGGAGCTGTTTTTT.

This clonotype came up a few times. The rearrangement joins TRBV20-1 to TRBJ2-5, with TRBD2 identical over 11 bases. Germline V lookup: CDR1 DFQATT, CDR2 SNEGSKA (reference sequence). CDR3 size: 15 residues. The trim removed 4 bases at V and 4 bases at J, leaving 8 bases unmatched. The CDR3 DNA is TGCAGTGCTAACAAACCGGGACTAGCGGCAGAGACCCAGTACTTC. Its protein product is CSANKPGLAAETQYF.

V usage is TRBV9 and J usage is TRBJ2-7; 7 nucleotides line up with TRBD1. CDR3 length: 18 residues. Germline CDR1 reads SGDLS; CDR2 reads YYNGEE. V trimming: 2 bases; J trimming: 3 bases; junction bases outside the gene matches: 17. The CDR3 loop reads CASSVRDSPVRGIYEQYF. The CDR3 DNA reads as TGTGCCAGCAGCGTCCGGGACAGCCCGGTTCGTGGGATCTACGAGCAGTACTTC.

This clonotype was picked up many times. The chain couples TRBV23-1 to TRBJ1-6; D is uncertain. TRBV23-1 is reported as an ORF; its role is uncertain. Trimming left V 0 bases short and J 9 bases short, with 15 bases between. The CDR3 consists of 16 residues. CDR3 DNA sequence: TGCGCCAGCAGTCAATCCCGTAGGACCTCGGGTTCACCCCTCCACTTT. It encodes CASSQSRRTSGSPLHF.

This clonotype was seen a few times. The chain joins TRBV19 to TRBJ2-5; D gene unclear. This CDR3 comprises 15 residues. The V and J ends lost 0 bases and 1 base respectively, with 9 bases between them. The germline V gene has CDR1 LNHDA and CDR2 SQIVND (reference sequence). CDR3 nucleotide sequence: TGTGCCAGTAGTATAGATCACAAGACCCAAGAGACCCAGTACTTC. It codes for CASSIDHKTQETQYF.

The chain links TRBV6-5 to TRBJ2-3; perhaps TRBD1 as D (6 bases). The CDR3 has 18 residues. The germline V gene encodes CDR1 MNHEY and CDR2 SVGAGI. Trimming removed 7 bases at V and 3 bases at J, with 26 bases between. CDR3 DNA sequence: TGTGCCAGCACCAACAGGGACCCCGGAGGTTTGGCAACAGATACGCAGTATTTT. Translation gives CASTNRDPGGLATDTQYF.

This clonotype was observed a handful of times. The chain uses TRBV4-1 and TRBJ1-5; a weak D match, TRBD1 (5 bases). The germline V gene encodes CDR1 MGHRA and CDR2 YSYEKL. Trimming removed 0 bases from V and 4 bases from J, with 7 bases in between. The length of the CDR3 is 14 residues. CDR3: CASSQDGTNQPQHF. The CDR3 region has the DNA TGCGCCAGCAGCCAAGATGGGACTAATCAGCCCCAGCATTTT.